The 2 T cell receptor beta chains below all came from one sample that was sequenced in a study of T-cell memory formation after mild COVID-19. Each CDR3 protein gets one entry after TCRdb re-called the 5' RACE reads with MiXCR. The data hold 550,000 to 650,000 distinct CDR3 sequences, with around 16% observed a single time. Material: PBMCs or a T cell subset sorted from them (not recorded which). The source is an adult woman who had mild COVID-19 (a few samples of this study predate the infection). Cell type and time point are not known.

The chain is built from TRBV7-3 and TRBJ2-2; weak D call: TRBD1 (6 bases). Trimming left V 5 bases short and J 1 base short, with 14 bases between. The CDR3 totals 16 residues. Germline V CDR1 and CDR2: SGHTA, FQGTGA. CDR3 bases: TGTGCCAGCAGCCCGACCGGGACAATGAACACCGGGGAGCTGTTTTTT. It translates to CASSPTGTMNTGELFF.

This clonotype appeared a few times. V usage is TRBV10-2 and J usage is TRBJ2-1, with D tentatively TRBD2 (6 bases). V lost 5 bases and J 5 bases, leaving 13 bases between the germline ends. This CDR3 is built from 14 residues. CDR1 is WSHSY, CDR2 SAAADI, per germline. This CDR3 is CASSKVAEHNEQFF. DNA for the CDR3: TGCGCCAGCAGTAAGGTAGCGGAGCACAATGAGCAGTTCTTC.